What follows are 9 T cell receptor beta chains derived from one specimen sequenced in a study of T cells after posttransplantation cyclophosphamide. Produced via immunoSEQ multiplex PCR; TCRdb's table is partial and in-frame only. The sample has 1,500 to 2,000 clones, none seen only once. Cyclophosphamide on days +3 and +4 followed busulfan-fludarabine conditioning and a marrow graft. The sample here was PBMCs, taken 32 days after allogeneic stem cell transplant with posttransplant cyclophosphamide. These receptors were taken from a female patient in her thirties or forties who received an allogeneic stem cell transplant from a related donor, was CMV-positive, and had no GVHD. The T cells may come from the graft donor.

This clone is medium-sized (0.01 to 0.1%) in the sample. This chain joins TRBV6-6 and TRBJ2-7; the match to TRBD2 covers 16 bases. Germline CDR1 reads MNHNY; CDR2 reads SVGAGI (reference sequence). V was pared by 4 bases and J by 7 bases, with 4 bases of the junction left unmatched. This CDR3 spans 15 amino acids. The CDR3 nucleotides read TGTGCCAGCAGTTCCCCGGGACTAGCGGGGGGGGAGCAGTACTTC. This encodes CASSSPGLAGGEQYF.

By sample share, this clone is medium-sized. V and J are TRBV6-2 or TRBV6-3 and TRBJ2-7, with 8 bases fitting TRBD1. The CDR3 consists of 15 residues. The junction had 9 bases not matched to a gene; V was cut back by 6 bases and J by 2 bases. From germline, CDR1 is MNHEY and CDR2 SVGEGT. In DNA, the CDR3 is TGTGCCAGCAGGAGCTCCGGGACAGGAACCTACGAGCAGTACTTC. Residues: CASRSSGTGTYEQYF.

This clone counts as medium-sized. The chain is built from TRBV5-5 and TRBJ1-2; no firm D call. In germline, CDR1 is SGHKS, CDR2 YYEKEE (reference sequence). V dropped 0 bases and J dropped 5 bases, with 11 bases sitting between them. The CDR3 length is 14 residues. CDR3 sequence reads: CASSLEGYWYGYTF. The CDR3, as DNA: TGTGCCAGCAGCTTGGAAGGGTATTGGTATGGCTACACCTTC.

Only a few counts were recorded for this clone. J is TRBJ2-5 and V is TRBV4-1; 9 positions match TRBD1. The better agreement between TRBJ2-7 and the DNA end casts doubt on the J call. The germline CDR1 and CDR2 sequences are MGHRA and YSYEKL. The CDR3 loop spans 15 amino acids. CDR3 protein: CASSQSGTGYDEQYF. CDR3 sequence (DNA): TGCGCCAGCAGCCAGTCCGGGACAGGGTATGACGAGCAGTACTTC.

In its sample, this clone ranks as large. The gene calls are TRBV6-5 and TRBJ2-1, with TRBD2 as a possible D gene (5 bases). Trimming cost V 5 bases and J 6 bases, with 11 bases left between them. Germline V CDR1 and CDR2: MNHEY, SVGAGI. This CDR3 has 13 residues. CDR3: CASSPSGGNEQFF. The CDR3, as DNA: TGTGCCAGCAGTCCCTCAGGAGGCAATGAGCAGTTCTTC.

Within the sample, this clone is medium-sized. CDR3: CASTSRPGGTGELFF. The CDR3 nucleotides read TGTGCCAGTACATCTCGACCCGGGGGCACCGGGGAGCTGTTTTTT. The chain uses TRBV19 and TRBJ2-2, with D tentatively TRBD2 (6 bases). Germline CDR1 reads LNHDA; CDR2 reads SQIVND (reference sequence). The CDR3 is made up of 15 amino acids. The ends were cut back, 7 bases at V and 4 bases at J, with 16 bases in the middle.

By sample fraction, this clone is medium-sized. The rearrangement uses TRBV6-5 and TRBJ1-6; 7 nucleotides line up with TRBD1. Germline-derived CDR1 and CDR2 are MNHEY and SVGAGI. This CDR3 is built from 14 residues. V shed 2 bases and J 6 bases; nucleotides not matched to a gene: 1. The CDR3 sequence: CASSYRDSNSPLHF. In DNA, the CDR3 is TGTGCCAGCAGTTACCGGGACAGTAATTCACCCCTCCACTTT.

This clone is judged medium-sized. This rearrangement joins TRBV7-9 to TRBJ2-3; maybe TRBD1 (6 bases). Germline CDR1 is SEHNR and CDR2 is FQNEAQ (reference sequence). Trimming cost V 4 bases and J 6 bases, with 14 bases left between them. CDR3 length: 14 amino acids. CDR3 protein: CASSSSGHPDTQYF. The CDR3 DNA reads TGTGCCAGCAGCTCCTCGGGACATCCGGATACGCAGTATTTT.

This clone is labeled medium-sized (0.01 to 0.1%). The CDR3 nucleotides read TGTGCCAGCAGCGTAGCGGGGGGGCCGTATCATGAGCAGTTCTTC. Amino acids: CASSVAGGPYHEQFF. The chain combines TRBV6-6 with TRBJ2-1, with TRBD2 matching over 11 bases. This CDR3 is 15 amino acids long. V lost 6 bases, J lost 8 bases, and 9 bases stayed unmatched. Germline V gene sequence: CDR1 MNHNY, CDR2 SVGAGI (reference sequence).